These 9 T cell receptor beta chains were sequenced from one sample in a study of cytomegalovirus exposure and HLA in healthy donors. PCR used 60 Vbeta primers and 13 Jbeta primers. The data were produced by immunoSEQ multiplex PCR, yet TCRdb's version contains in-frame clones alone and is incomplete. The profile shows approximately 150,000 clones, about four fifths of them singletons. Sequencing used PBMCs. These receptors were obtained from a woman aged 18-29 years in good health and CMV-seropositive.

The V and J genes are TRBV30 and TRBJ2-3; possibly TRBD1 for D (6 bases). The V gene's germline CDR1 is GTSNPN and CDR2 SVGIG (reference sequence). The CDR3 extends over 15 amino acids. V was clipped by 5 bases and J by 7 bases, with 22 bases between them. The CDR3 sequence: CAWATGSGLINTQYF. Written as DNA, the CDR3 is TGTGCCTGGGCGACAGGATCGGGGCTGATCAATACGCAGTATTTT.

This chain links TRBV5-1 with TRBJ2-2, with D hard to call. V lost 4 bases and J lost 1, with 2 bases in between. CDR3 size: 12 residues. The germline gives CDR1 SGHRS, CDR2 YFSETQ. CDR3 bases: TGCGCCAGCAGCCTGAACACCGGGGAGCTGTTTTTT. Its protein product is CASSLNTGELFF.

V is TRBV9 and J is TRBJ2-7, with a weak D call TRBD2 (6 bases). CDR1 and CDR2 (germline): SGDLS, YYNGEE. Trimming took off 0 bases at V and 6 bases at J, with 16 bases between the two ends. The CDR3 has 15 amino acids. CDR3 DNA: TGTGCCAGCAGCGTAGTCCCGGGGGTTCGGTCCGAGCAGTACTTC. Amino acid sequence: CASSVVPGVRSEQYF.

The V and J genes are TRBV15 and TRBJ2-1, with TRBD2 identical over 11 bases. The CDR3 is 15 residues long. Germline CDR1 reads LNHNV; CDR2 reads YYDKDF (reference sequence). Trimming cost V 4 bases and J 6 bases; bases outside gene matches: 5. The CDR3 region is CATSTLAGGPNEQFF. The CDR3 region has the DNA TGTGCCACCAGCACCTTAGCGGGGGGGCCCAATGAGCAGTTCTTC.

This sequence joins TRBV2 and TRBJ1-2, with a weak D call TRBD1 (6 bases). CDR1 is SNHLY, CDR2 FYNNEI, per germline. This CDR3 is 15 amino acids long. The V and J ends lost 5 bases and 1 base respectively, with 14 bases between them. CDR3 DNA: TGTGCCAGCAGTCTAAGACAGGCACTTAACTATGGCTACACCTTC. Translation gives CASSLRQALNYGYTF.

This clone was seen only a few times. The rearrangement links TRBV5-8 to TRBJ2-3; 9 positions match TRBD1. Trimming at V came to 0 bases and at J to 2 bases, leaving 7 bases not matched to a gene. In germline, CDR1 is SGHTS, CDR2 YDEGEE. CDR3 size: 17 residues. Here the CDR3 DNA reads TGTGCCAGCAGCTTGGGGCTGACAGGGGGTAACACAGATACGCAGTATTTT. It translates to CASSLGLTGGNTDTQYF. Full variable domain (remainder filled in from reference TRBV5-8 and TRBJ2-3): EAGVTQSPTHLIKTRGQQATLRCSPISGHTSVYWYQQALGLGLQFLLWYDEGEERNRGNFPPRFSGRQFPNYSSELNVNALELEDSALYLCASSLGLTGGNTDTQYFGPGTRLTVL.

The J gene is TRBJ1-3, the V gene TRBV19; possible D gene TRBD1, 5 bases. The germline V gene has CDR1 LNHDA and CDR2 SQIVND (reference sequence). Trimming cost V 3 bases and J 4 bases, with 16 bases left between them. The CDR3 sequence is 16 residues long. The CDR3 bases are TGTGCCAGTAGTATCATCCGCCCAGGGTCCGGAAACACCATATATTTT. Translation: CASSIIRPGSGNTIYF. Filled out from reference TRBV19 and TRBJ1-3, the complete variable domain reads DGGITQSPKYLFRKEGQNVTLSCEQNLNHDAMYWYRQDPGQGLRLIYYSQIVNDFQKGDIAEGYSVSREKKESFPLTVTSAQKNPTAFYLCASSIIRPGSGNTIYFGEGSWLTVV.

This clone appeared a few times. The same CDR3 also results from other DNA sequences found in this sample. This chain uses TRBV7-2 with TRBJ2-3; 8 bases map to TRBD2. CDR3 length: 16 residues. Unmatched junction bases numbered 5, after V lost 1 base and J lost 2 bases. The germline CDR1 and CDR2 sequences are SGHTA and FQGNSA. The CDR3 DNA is TGTGCCAGCAGCTTAGGAGGCGGGGGGACCACAGATACGCAGTATTTT. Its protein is CASSLGGGGTTDTQYF.

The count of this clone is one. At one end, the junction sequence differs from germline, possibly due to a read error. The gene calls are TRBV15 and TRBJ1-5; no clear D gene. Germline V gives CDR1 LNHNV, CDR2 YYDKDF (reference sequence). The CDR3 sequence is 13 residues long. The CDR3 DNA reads TGTGCCACCAGCGGAGAAATGGAGGGGCCCCAGCATTTT. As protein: CATSGEMEGPQHF.